Below are 22 T cell receptor beta chains sequenced from a single sample in a study of blood T cells in healthy people across ages. Primed by a sample-barcoded 5' primer and a J-beta primer mix, a second PCR proceeded for about 7 to 12 cycles. TCRdb independently ran MiXCR on the 5' RACE reads; one entry per CDR3 protein. The table shows some 1,000,000 distinct CDR3 sequences, with less than 25% occurring only once. These same records also appear under a second study, on T cells of mothers and their children.

Material for sequencing was blood. These receptors were obtained from a girl aged 2 to 9 in good health.

The genes are TRBV19 and TRBJ2-1, with TRBD2 identical over 9 bases. J was trimmed by 9 bases and V by 7 bases; bases with no gene match: 10. This CDR3 comprises 14 residues. Germline V gives CDR1 LNHDA, CDR2 SQIVND (reference sequence). CDR3 region: CASMLLAGSGEQFF. The CDR3 DNA reads TGTGCCAGTATGCTCCTAGCGGGGTCGGGTGAGCAGTTCTTC.

This clonotype was seen a handful of times. The chain recombines TRBV2 with TRBJ2-4, with D possibly TRBD2 on 6 matching bases. V gave up 9 bases and J gave up 11 bases, with 17 bases separating them. This CDR3 has 12 residues. CDR1 is SNHLY and CDR2 is FYNNEI in the germline V gene. This chain's CDR3 is CASEGLGIVQYF. For the CDR3, the DNA is TGTGCCAGTGAGGGACTGGGAATCGTTCAGTACTTC.

In regard to this clonotype: Mismatch with germline at one junction end may stem from a read error. The chain recombines TRBV7-2 with TRBJ2-5; D possibly matches TRBD1 or TRBD2 (6 bases each). Germline CDR1 is SGHTA and CDR2 is FQGNSA. There are 15 residues in the CDR3. CDR3 in DNA: TGTGTCAGCAGCACTGGGGGGCCCCGTGGAGAGACCCAGTACTTC. It encodes CVSSTGGPRGETQYF.

The chain employs TRBV6-6 and TRBJ1-5, with D possibly TRBD1 on 6 matching bases. Trimming removed 6 bases at V and 5 bases at J, with 11 bases between. This CDR3 comprises 13 residues. Germline V gene sequence: CDR1 MNHNY, CDR2 SVGAGI (reference sequence). The CDR3 DNA reads as TGTGCCAGCAGCCCGGACAGTTATCAGCCCCAGCATTTT. Translating gives CASSPDSYQPQHF.

The chain is built from TRBV7-2 and TRBJ2-7, with 7 bases that match TRBD1. V lost 6 bases and J lost 5; bases outside the gene matches: 10. The length of the CDR3 is 14 residues. Germline-derived CDR1 and CDR2 are SGHTA and FQGNSA. CDR3 in amino acids: CASSSGGIIHEQYF. In DNA form, the CDR3 reads TGTGCCAGCAGTTCAGGGGGTATAATCCACGAGCAGTACTTC.

The chain uses TRBV7-9 and TRBJ1-2; no firm D call. Germline lookup yields CDR1 SEHNR and CDR2 FQNEAQ (reference sequence). The CDR3 runs 13 residues. The germline V and J ends were trimmed by 5 bases and 5 bases, with 12 bases remaining between them. In DNA, the CDR3 is TGTGCCAGCAGCGGAGGTCTCGGGTATGGCTACACCTTC. Amino acid sequence: CASSGGLGYGYTF.

This clonotype was recorded a few times. The chain couples TRBV9 to TRBJ1-2; D is possibly TRBD1 (5 bases). V dropped 5 bases and J dropped 6 bases, with 11 bases sitting between them. This CDR3 contains 12 residues. Germline V gene data show CDR1 as SGDLS and CDR2 as YYNGEE. In DNA form, the CDR3 reads TGTGCCAGCAGGGGACTAGCTCATGGCTACACCTTC. Encoded protein: CASRGLAHGYTF.

The CDR3 DNA reads TGTGCCAGCAGTGAAACGACAGGGAAAACTGAAGCTTTCTTT. Its translation: CASSETTGKTEAFF. The chain joins TRBV6-1 to TRBJ1-1; 7 bases agree with TRBD1. CDR1 is MNHNS and CDR2 is SASEGT in the germline V gene. The CDR3 loop spans 14 amino acids. The trim removed 2 bases at V and 5 bases at J, leaving 5 bases unmatched.

There are many counts of this clonotype. The gene calls are TRBV9 and TRBJ2-3, with TRBD2 matching 11 bases. With 3 bases clipped from V and 1 base from J, the junction kept 4 bases outside the gene matches. Germline-derived CDR1 and CDR2 are SGDLS and YYNGEE. This CDR3 comprises 16 residues. The CDR3 region has the DNA TGTGCCAGCAGCGGGGAACTAGCGGGGGGCACAGATACGCAGTATTTT. Translated, it gives CASSGELAGGTDTQYF.

This clonotype has only a few counts. The chain employs TRBV10-3 and TRBJ1-5, with D perhaps matching TRBD1 (5 bases). CDR3 length: 14 amino acids. V lost 3 bases and J 1 base, leaving 7 bases between the germline ends. Germline V gene lookup returns CDR1 ENHRY and CDR2 SYGVKD. CDR3 DNA: TGTGCCATCAGTGACGCAGGGAGCAATCAGCCCCAGCATTTT. It codes for CAISDAGSNQPQHF.

There are a few counts of this clonotype. The J gene is TRBJ1-5, the V gene TRBV12-3 or TRBV12-4, with TRBD1 as a possible D gene (5 bases). The CDR3 is made up of 15 amino acids. V lost 3 bases, J lost 5 bases, and 14 bases lay in between. As DNA, the CDR3 is TGTGCCAGCAGTTTTTTTATGACAGCGCATCAGCCCCAGCATTTT. It yields the protein CASSFFMTAHQPQHF.

The chain is built from TRBV24-1 and TRBJ1-2, with 9 bases that match TRBD1. The CDR3 has 16 residues. The junction had 4 bases not matched to a gene; V was cut back by 1 base and J by 2 bases. Germline CDR1 and CDR2: KGHDR and SFDVKD. Written as DNA, the CDR3 is TGTGCCACCAGTGATTTCGGCGGGACAGGGAACTATGGCTACACCTTC. This sequence encodes CATSDFGGTGNYGYTF.

There are a few counts of this clonotype. The chain recombines TRBV20-1 with TRBJ2-3, with 8 bases lining up with TRBD1. CDR1 is DFQATT and CDR2 is SNEGSKA in the germline V gene (reference sequence). Trimming removed 5 bases from V and 1 base from J; junction bases left unmatched: 8. The length of the CDR3 is 15 residues. In DNA, the CDR3 is TGCAGTGCTCCGGGACAGGCGATGGGCACAGATACGCAGTATTTT. Translating gives CSAPGQAMGTDTQYF.

This clonotype was observed a few times. This chain joins TRBV6-5 and TRBJ2-5; D gene unclear. V lost 6 bases, J lost 5 bases, and 13 bases lay in between. CDR1 is MNHEY, CDR2 SVGAGI, per germline. The CDR3 contains 13 residues. The CDR3 bases are TGTGCCAGCAGGCCCCTATTGGTGGAGACCCAGTACTTC. Its translation: CASRPLLVETQYF.

This clonotype was detected a few times. The chain couples TRBV29-1 to TRBJ2-5, with D maybe TRBD2 (7 bases). Matching the DNA end better, TRBJ2-7 makes the J call doubtful. The CDR3 is 13 amino acids. Germline V gives CDR1 SQVTM, CDR2 ANQGSEA. The CDR3 region is CSAGRGAWDEQYF. CDR3 in DNA: TGCAGCGCCGGACGGGGGGCGTGGGACGAGCAGTACTTC.

The V call is TRBV9, the J call TRBJ1-2; TRBD1 might be the D (5 bases). V dropped 3 bases and J dropped 7 bases, with 10 bases sitting between them. The CDR3 has 12 residues. Germline CDR1 is SGDLS and CDR2 is YYNGEE. The CDR3 DNA follows: TGTGCCAGCAGCGCCGGGACGACTGGCTACACCTTC. Translation gives CASSAGTTGYTF.

The V gene is TRBV12-3 or TRBV12-4, the J gene TRBJ1-2; D ambiguous. Trimming removed 7 bases from V and 0 bases from J, with 6 bases in between. CDR3 length equals 12 residues. CDR3 region: CASTTANYGYTF. CDR3 coding DNA: TGTGCCAGCACAACAGCTAACTATGGCTACACCTTC.

The V and J genes are TRBV4-1 and TRBJ2-1; TRBD1 matches 7 bases. CDR3 length equals 16 residues. Germline CDR1 and CDR2: MGHRA and YSYEKL. J gave up 2 bases and V 0 bases, and 4 bases lay outside the gene matches. CDR3 loop: CASSQEWGQPYNEQFF. As DNA, the CDR3 is TGCGCCAGCAGCCAAGAGTGGGGACAGCCCTACAATGAGCAGTTCTTC.

In its sample, this clonotype was seen a few times. The chain is built from TRBV29-1 and TRBJ2-7; TRBD1 matches at 10 bases. This CDR3 has 15 amino acids. From germline, CDR1 is SQVTM and CDR2 ANQGSEA. The ends lost 0 bases at V and 6 bases at J; junction bases unmatched: 8. The CDR3 DNA reads as TGCAGCGTTGAAGATAGAAGGGACAGGGGTATCGAGCAGTACTTC. Protein: CSVEDRRDRGIEQYF.

This clonotype came up a few times. The rearrangement uses TRBV12-3 or TRBV12-4 and TRBJ1-6, with TRBD1 as a possible D gene (5 bases). V was trimmed by 3 bases and J by 12 bases, leaving 21 bases between them. CDR3 length: 16 amino acids. CDR3 sequence (DNA): TGTGCCAGCAGTTTGGAAGACAGAACACATCCTCGACCCCTCCACTTT. Protein: CASSLEDRTHPRPLHF.

This clonotype was picked up a small number of times. The chain links TRBV29-1 to TRBJ2-7; D gene uncertain. Trimming pared 4 bases from V and 2 bases from J, leaving 9 bases between. This CDR3 spans 12 amino acids. CDR1 is SQVTM and CDR2 is ANQGSEA in the germline V gene. Here the CDR3 reads CSVGDLTYEQYF. As DNA, the CDR3 is TGCAGCGTTGGTGACCTTACCTACGAGCAGTACTTC.

V gene TRBV29-1 combines with J gene TRBJ1-1; perhaps TRBD1 as D (5 bases). Trimming took off 4 bases at V and 5 bases at J, with 11 bases between the two ends. Germline assignment: CDR1 SQVTM and CDR2 ANQGSEA. The CDR3 is made up of 12 amino acids. The CDR3 reads CSVGGSQTEAFF. The CDR3 DNA is TGCAGCGTTGGGGGCTCCCAAACTGAAGCTTTCTTT.